These 8 T cell receptor beta chains share one sample of origin, sequenced in a study of blood T cell repertoires in COVID-19. Profiled with immunoSEQ multiplex PCR; TCRdb holds only in-frame clones, not every one. The data show 100,000 or so clones, just under 85% seen once. The sequenced sample was peripheral blood. All receptors derive from a man aged 50 or older with active or convalescent COVID-19.

The J gene is TRBJ1-2, the V gene TRBV6-5, with D perhaps TRBD1 (6 bases). The CDR3 runs to 15 residues. V dropped 10 bases and J dropped 4 bases, with 22 bases sitting between them. Germline V lookup: CDR1 MNHEY, CDR2 SVGAGI. The CDR3 DNA reads TGTGCCATAGCAGGTTTGGCTGTGGGGGCCTATGGCTACACCTTC. Translation: CAIAGLAVGAYGYTF.

This clone was counted a few times. The V call is TRBV11-3, the J call TRBJ2-1, with 10 nucleotides matching TRBD2. The CDR3 has 14 residues. V lost 0 bases, J lost 10 bases, and 3 bases stayed unmatched. Germline V lookup: CDR1 SGHNT, CDR2 YENEEA. The CDR3 nucleotides are TGTGCCAGCAGCTTAGAGTTTAGCGGGAGGGAGCAGTTCTTC. Translated, it gives CASSLEFSGREQFF.

Comments on this clone: Other DNA sequences of this sample code for an identical CDR3. The chain is built from TRBV5-1 and TRBJ2-5; D not resolved. V lost 0 bases and J 2 bases, leaving 5 bases between the germline ends. This CDR3 region has 13 residues. Germline V gives CDR1 SGHRS, CDR2 YFSETQ. The CDR3 spells CASSLGQQETQYF. CDR3 sequence (DNA): TGCGCCAGCAGCTTGGGGCAGCAAGAGACCCAGTACTTC.

This chain joins TRBV6-2 or TRBV6-3 and TRBJ1-2, with D possibly being TRBD1 (5 bases). Germline-derived CDR1 and CDR2 are MNHEY and SVGEGT. V was cut by 5 bases and J by 8 bases, with 15 bases left in between. The CDR3 runs to 13 residues. DNA for the CDR3: TGTGCCAGCAGTAGGGCGCAGGGATGGGGCTACACCTTC. This codes for CASSRAQGWGYTF.

V usage is TRBV2 and J usage is TRBJ2-1; 9 nucleotides match TRBD1. CDR1 and CDR2 (germline): SNHLY, FYNNEI. The CDR3 is made up of 16 amino acids. V dropped 7 bases and J dropped 9; count of bases not matched to a gene: 16. The CDR3 DNA is TGTGCCAGCAACCTACGACCGGGACAGGGTCCGGGTGAGCAGTTCTTC. Translation gives CASNLRPGQGPGEQFF. Combining the CDR3 with reference TRBV2 and TRBJ2-1 gives the whole variable domain EPEVTQTPSHQVTQMGQEVILRCVPISNHLYFYWYRQILGQKVEFLVSFYNNEISEKSEIFDDQFSVERPDGSNFTLKIRSTKLEDSAMYFCASNLRPGQGPGEQFFGPGTRLTVL.

This chain joins TRBV12-2 and TRBJ2-3; the table's TRBD2 call for D was not verified on the DNA. TRBV12-2 is annotated as a pseudogene. The CDR3 has 17 amino acids. The CDR3 bases are TGTGCAAGTCGCTTAGCGCCCATAGCGGAATCCACAGATACGCAGTATTTT. Amino acids: CASRLAPIAESTDTQYF.

The rearrangement links TRBV11-2 to TRBJ1-4, with 8 bases aligning to TRBD1. Germline V gene sequence: CDR1 SGHAT, CDR2 FQNNGV. With V trimmed by 2 bases and J by 2 bases, 1 base remained unmatched. This CDR3 region has 15 residues. This CDR3 is CASSLQGATNEKLFF. The CDR3 nucleotides are TGTGCCAGCAGCTTACAGGGGGCCACTAATGAAAAACTGTTTTTT.

This clone was observed a single time. The chain couples TRBV24-1 to TRBJ2-5; the D gene is possibly TRBD2 (5 bases). The V and J ends lost 9 bases and 5 bases respectively, with 12 bases between them. The germline gives CDR1 KGHDR, CDR2 SFDVKD. The CDR3 runs to 12 residues. In DNA, the CDR3 is TGTGCCACCTCTCCGGAGCGGGAGACCCAGTACTTC. It encodes CATSPERETQYF.